This T cell receptor (beta chain) came from a study of T cell responses to AZD1222 COVID-19 vaccine. Study observations and caveats: Donor demographics were predominantly white British with a female majority; clonal diversity may be underestimated.

From germline, CDR1 is SQVTM and CDR2 ANQGSEA. The ends were cut back, 7 bases at V and 4 bases at J, with 13 bases in the middle. The CDR3 covers 12 residues. As for this clone: What it recognizes is unknown.

Some clones are missing from TCRdb's copy, which holds only in-frame ones; the method was immunoSEQ multiplex PCR. Its table records some 150,000 clones. The sequencing sample was made of peripheral blood. This chain uses TRBV29-1 with TRBJ1-1; D is uncertain. The TCR originated in an adult in good health. The CDR3 is CSAAGYGTEAFF. The DNA for the CDR3 is TGCAGCGCCGCGGGTTACGGCACTGAAGCTTTCTTT.